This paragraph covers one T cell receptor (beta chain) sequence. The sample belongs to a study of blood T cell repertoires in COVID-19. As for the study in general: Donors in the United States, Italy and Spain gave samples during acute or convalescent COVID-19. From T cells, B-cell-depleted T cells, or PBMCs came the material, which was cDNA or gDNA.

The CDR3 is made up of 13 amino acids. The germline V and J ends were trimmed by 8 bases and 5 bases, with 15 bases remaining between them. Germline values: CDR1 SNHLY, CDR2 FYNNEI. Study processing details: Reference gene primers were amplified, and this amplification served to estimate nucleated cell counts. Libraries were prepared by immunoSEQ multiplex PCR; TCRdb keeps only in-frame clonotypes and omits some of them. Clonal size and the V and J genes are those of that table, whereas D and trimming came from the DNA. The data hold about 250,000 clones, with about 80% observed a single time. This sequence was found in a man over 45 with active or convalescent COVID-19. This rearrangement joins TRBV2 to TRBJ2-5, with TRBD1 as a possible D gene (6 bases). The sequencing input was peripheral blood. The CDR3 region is CASPEGVGETQYF. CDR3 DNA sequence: TGTGCCAGCCCCGAGGGGGTTGGGGAGACCCAGTACTTC.